What follows is one TCR beta chain and its context. The data belong to a study of blood T cell repertoires in COVID-19. Repertoires were generated with immunoSEQ multiplex PCR, while TCRdb's copy carries only in-frame clones and drops some. The repertoire includes under 200,000 clones, approximately 87% of them detected once, and 4.4% sits in the top ten. Material: PBMCs or T cells enriched from blood (not recorded which). The receptor was isolated from a woman between 45 and 60 years old who had recovered from COVID-19.

CDR3 loop: CASSYGDRWTEAFF. As DNA, the CDR3 is TGTGCCAGCAGTTACGGGGACAGGTGGACTGAAGCTTTCTTT. This chain joins TRBV6-2 or TRBV6-3 and TRBJ1-1; 8 bases match TRBD1. This CDR3 is built from 14 residues. Trimming removed 2 bases from V and 5 bases from J; junction bases left unmatched: 4. Germline assignment: CDR1 MNHEY and CDR2 SVGEGT.